These 8 T cell receptor beta chains came from one sample sequenced in a study of blood T cells in healthy people across ages. Combining a sample-barcoded 5' primer with a J-beta primer mix, a second PCR ran for 7 to 11 cycles. TCRdb reprocessed the 5' RACE reads via MiXCR and lists one record per CDR3 protein. The sample holds approximately 1.5 million distinct CDR3 sequences, roughly 32% seen once. The sequencing input was blood. All receptors derive from a woman aged 25 to 39 in good health.

The chain uses TRBV2 and TRBJ2-4; 7 nucleotides match TRBD2. The J call may be mistaken, given a closer DNA end match to TRBJ2-7. The length of the CDR3 is 17 residues. Germline V CDR1 and CDR2: SNHLY, FYNNEI. Here the CDR3 reads CASALASSEIFVYEQYF. For the CDR3, the DNA is TGTGCCAGTGCACTAGCGTCCTCGGAAATTTTTGTCTACGAGCAGTACTTC.

This chain links TRBV12-3 or TRBV12-4 with TRBJ1-4; D unclear. Deletions cut 7 bases from V and 4 bases from J, with 16 bases between. There are 15 residues in the CDR3. In nucleotides, the CDR3 is TGTGCCAGCACCGGGCCAGAGGTTGGTAATGAAAAACTGTTTTTT. Translated: CASTGPEVGNEKLFF.

This clonotype was seen many times. The chain joins TRBV6-5 to TRBJ2-1; 10 nucleotides align to TRBD2. Trimming at V came to 11 bases and at J to 9 bases, leaving 13 bases not matched to a gene. CDR1 and CDR2 from the germline V gene are MNHEY and SVGAGI. The CDR3 loop spans 14 amino acids. The CDR3 is CAAKSGTSVLEQFF. The CDR3 DNA sequence: TGTGCCGCCAAATCCGGGACTAGCGTCCTTGAGCAGTTCTTC.

The rearrangement links TRBV27 to TRBJ2-7, with TRBD1 as a possible D gene (6 bases). The V and J ends lost 2 bases and 2 bases respectively, with 16 bases between them. The CDR3 length is 16 residues. Germline lookup yields CDR1 MNHEY and CDR2 SMNVEV (reference sequence). The CDR3 sequence is CASSLRLAGVPYEQYF. DNA for the CDR3: TGTGCCAGCAGTTTAAGGTTGGCAGGGGTTCCCTACGAGCAGTACTTC.

Notes on this clonotype: This may arise from a read error, as a much more abundant clone is one base away. The rearrangement uses TRBV6-1 and TRBJ2-5; weak D call: TRBD1 (5 bases). Trimming stripped 1 base from V and 11 bases from J, with 14 bases between. This CDR3 spans 13 amino acids. Germline-derived CDR1 and CDR2 are MNHNS and SASEGT. CDR3 sequence (DNA): TGTGCCAGCAGTGAAGTCAGGGCCTACAAGCAGTACTTC. Translating gives CASSEVRAYKQYF.

The chain uses TRBV10-3 and TRBJ1-2, with D perhaps TRBD1 (5 bases). V dropped 3 bases and J dropped 4 bases, with 12 bases sitting between them. The CDR3 has 14 amino acids. CDR1 and CDR2 (germline): ENHRY, SYGVKD. DNA for the CDR3: TGTGCCATCAGTGAACCAGGGAGGGTCTATGGCTACACCTTC. Translation: CAISEPGRVYGYTF.

This chain connects TRBV3-1 to TRBJ1-2; weak D call: TRBD1 (6 bases). CDR3 length equals 14 residues. Trimming stripped 1 base from V and 3 bases from J, with 9 bases between. Germline loops: CDR1 LGHDT, CDR2 YNNKEL (reference sequence). CDR3 loop: CASSQGRGHYGYTF. The CDR3 DNA is TGTGCCAGCAGCCAAGGTCGGGGGCACTATGGCTACACCTTC. Variable domain in full (rest from reference TRBV3-1 and TRBJ1-2): DTAVSQTPKYLVTQMGNDKSIKCEQNLGHDTMYWYKQDSKKFLKIMFSYNNKELIINETVPNRFSPKSPDKAHLNLHINSLELGDSAVYFCASSQGRGHYGYTFGSGTRLTVV.

The J gene is TRBJ2-5, the V gene TRBV15, with 9 bases that match TRBD2. Germline V lookup: CDR1 LNHNV, CDR2 YYDKDF (reference sequence). V shed 6 bases, J shed 3 bases, and the junction held 2 bases outside the gene matches. The CDR3 has 13 residues. The CDR3 sequence: CATRTSGKETQYF. CDR3 coding DNA: TGTGCCACCAGGACTAGCGGAAAAGAGACCCAGTACTTC.